This TCR beta chain was observed in a study of beta chain features in type 1 diabetes. Points from the study as a whole: At VDJ recombination sites, type 1 diabetes patients had fewer insertions and more deleted nucleotides.

As regards this clone: Its target is unknown.

The study reverse transcribed the entire isolated RNA, so it sequenced expressed TCRB transcripts. Sequencing was performed with immunoSEQ multiplex PCR; in TCRdb, only in-frame clones are kept and a portion is missing. This table holds 500,000 to 700,000 clones, 15% to 18% found once. The CDR3 loop spans 17 amino acids. With V trimmed by 6 bases and J by 0 bases, 11 bases remained unmatched. The germline gives CDR1 LNHDA, CDR2 SQIVND (reference sequence). The source material was naive CD4+ T cells from blood. The receptor was derived from a man between 18 and 29 years old in good health. J is TRBJ1-5 and V is TRBV19; 7 nucleotides line up with TRBD1. The CDR3 sequence: CASSMTGIPVSNQPQHF. The DNA for the CDR3 is TGTGCCAGTAGCATGACAGGGATCCCGGTTAGCAATCAGCCCCAGCATTTT.